These T cell receptor beta chains were read from a single sample in a study of Graves' ophthalmopathy and Graves' hyperthyroidism. One entry per CDR3 protein results from TCRdb running MiXCR on the multiplex PCR reads. The sample has hundreds of thousands of distinct CDR3 sequences; about 24% are singletons. The sample taken for sequencing was peripheral blood. The source of these receptors is a woman between 18 and 30 years old with stable Graves' hyperthyroidism. Some clones in this sample may be carry-over from other donors' samples. Both conserved end residues are part of each CDR3. The D gene is left open where the match is weak. Clone size is not always given. Where it is, it says once, few, many or a class for expanded clones.

D	length	V	J	size	CDR3	DNA
TRBD1	15	TRBV12-3/TRBV12-4	TRBJ1-1	.	CASSTTYTGGTEAFF	TGTGCCAGCAGCACCACCTACACAGGGGGCACTGAAGCTTTCTTT
.	14	TRBV3-1	TRBJ1-1	.	CASSPGAGRTEAFF	TGTGCCAGCAGCCCCGGTGCGGGACGTACTGAAGCTTTCTTT
.	15	TRBV6-1	TRBJ1-1	many	CASSEGRWGNTEAFF	TGTGCCAGCAGTGAAGGCAGGTGGGGGAACACTGAAGCTTTCTTT
TRBD1	16	TRBV20-1	TRBJ2-2	.	CSARDGRGLFSGELFF	TGCAGTGCTAGAGATGGCAGGGGGTTATTCTCCGGGGAGCTGTTTTTT
.	12	TRBV6-2/TRBV6-3	TRBJ1-2	.	CASSYSTGGYTF	TGTGCCAGCAGTTACTCGACGGGCGGTTACACCTTC
.	14	TRBV7-8	TRBJ1-6	few	CASSSSGENSPLHF	TGTGCCAGCAGCTCGTCGGGTGAGAATTCACCCCTCCACTTT
.	17	TRBV5-1	TRBJ1-5	many	CASSLGTPFNSNQPQHF	TGCGCCAGCAGCTTAGGGACACCGTTTAATAGCAATCAGCCCCAGCATTTT
TRBD1	19	TRBV28	TRBJ2-2	once	CASKGAGHLSRAHTGELCF	TGTGCCAGCAAGGGGGCCGGACACTTGTCTAGGGCGCACACCGGGGAGCTGTGTTTT
TRBD1	13	TRBV20-1	TRBJ2-7	.	CSAVPGQDYEQYF	TGCAGTGCTGTCCCCGGACAGGACTACGAGCAGTACTTC
.	12	TRBV6-5	TRBJ2-7	many	CASSNGDYEQYF	TGTGCCAGCAGTAACGGTGACTACGAGCAGTACTTC
.	13	TRBV5-1	TRBJ2-5	.	CASIGGQGETQYF	TGCGCCAGCATAGGTGGGCAGGGAGAGACCCAGTACTTC